Listed here are 7 T cell receptor beta chains from one sample, sequenced in a study of blood T cell repertoires in COVID-19. Libraries were prepared by immunoSEQ multiplex PCR; TCRdb keeps only in-frame clonotypes and omits some of them. Here the sample spans about 130,000 clones, around 89% being singletons. The sample taken for sequencing was peripheral blood. The receptors stem from a man in his 60s with COVID-19, enrolled during active disease.

V gene TRBV10-2 combines with J gene TRBJ1-6; D is possibly TRBD1 (6 bases). The ends were cut back, 4 bases at V and 7 bases at J, with 17 bases in the middle. CDR1 and CDR2 (germline): WSHSY, SAAADI. This CDR3 comprises 16 residues. In DNA form, the CDR3 reads TGCGCCAGCAGTGGACGAACGGGCCAGGGGAATTCACCCCTCCACTTT. Translation gives CASSGRTGQGNSPLHF.

The rearrangement joins TRBV19 to TRBJ2-5; D may be TRBD2 (6 bases). CDR1 is LNHDA, CDR2 SQIVND, per germline (reference sequence). Trimming shortened V by 7 bases and J by 2 bases, and 17 bases separated the two germline ends. The CDR3 is 15 amino acids. This CDR3 is CASNPQGGGQETQYF. CDR3 DNA sequence: TGTGCCAGTAATCCCCAGGGCGGAGGGCAAGAGACCCAGTACTTC. Filled out from reference TRBV19 and TRBJ2-5, the complete variable domain reads DGGITQSPKYLFRKEGQNVTLSCEQNLNHDAMYWYRQDPGQGLRLIYYSQIVNDFQKGDIAEGYSVSREKKESFPLTVTSAQKNPTAFYLCASNPQGGGQETQYFGPGTRLLVL.

The chain combines TRBV18 with TRBJ1-1, with TRBD1 matching over 9 bases. The CDR3 loop spans 16 amino acids. Trimming took 1 base from V and 10 from J; bases not matched to a gene: 13. The germline V gene has CDR1 KGHSH and CDR2 LQKENI. The CDR3 spells CASSPQGLQGAQGAFF. CDR3 bases: TGTGCCAGCTCACCACAGGGGTTACAGGGGGCGCAGGGAGCTTTCTTT.

This chain's CDR3 is CATSDFHRVGYGYTF. The CDR3 nucleotides are TGTGCCACCAGTGATTTCCACAGGGTTGGCTATGGCTACACCTTC. This chain connects TRBV24-1 to TRBJ1-2; D is perhaps TRBD1 (6 bases). CDR3 length: 15 amino acids. V dropped 1 base and J dropped 4 bases, with 12 bases sitting between them. Per the germline V gene, CDR1 is KGHDR and CDR2 is SFDVKD.

V usage is TRBV5-1 and J usage is TRBJ1-6, with a weak D call TRBD1 (5 bases). V was pared by 0 bases and J by 8 bases, with 9 bases between. The CDR3 totals 14 residues. Germline V lookup: CDR1 SGHRS, CDR2 YFSETQ. In nucleotides, the CDR3 is TGCGCCAGCAGCTTGGCAGGGCGCGATTCACCCCTCCACTTT. Protein: CASSLAGRDSPLHF.

The chain joins TRBV4-1 to TRBJ2-1; 7 bases are a match to TRBD2. CDR1 is MGHRA, CDR2 YSYEKL, per germline. The CDR3 runs to 17 residues. Trimming cost V 1 base and J 0 bases; bases outside gene matches: 6. CDR3 DNA: TGCGCCAGCAGCCAAGTTCTAGCGGCCTACTCCTACAATGAGCAGTTCTTC. Its translation is CASSQVLAAYSYNEQFF.

This clone appeared once. The rearrangement links TRBV7-9 to TRBJ1-4; D possibly corresponds to TRBD1 (5 bases). The CDR3 covers 14 residues. Per the germline V gene, CDR1 is SEHNR and CDR2 is FQNEAQ (reference sequence). Trimming stripped 1 base from V and 6 bases from J, with 9 bases between. CDR3 nucleotides: TGTGCCAGCAGCTTAGTGGGAGGGGATGAAAAACTGTTTTTT. It translates to CASSLVGGDEKLFF.